This T cell receptor (beta chain) was recorded in a study of T cell changes during pregnancy in multiple sclerosis. Only in-frame clones appear in the TCRdb table, and some are missing; sequencing was by immunoSEQ multiplex PCR. This sample has more than 80,000 clones; about nine tenths occur once, and the top ten carry roughly 4%. Germline values: CDR1 GTSNPN, CDR2 SVGIG (reference sequence). V lost 0 bases and J lost 7, with 16 bases in between. The CDR3 is made up of 14 amino acids. Sample: PBMCs, taken in the first trimester of pregnancy. The sequence came from a female donor in good health, serving as a control in a pregnancy study. Some clones in this sample may be carry-over from other donors' samples. The J gene is TRBJ2-7, the V gene TRBV30; D not certain. CDR3 DNA: TGTGCCTGGAGTGTACTTGCTGCTTTACGAGAGCAGTACTTC. Residues: CAWSVLAALREQYF.